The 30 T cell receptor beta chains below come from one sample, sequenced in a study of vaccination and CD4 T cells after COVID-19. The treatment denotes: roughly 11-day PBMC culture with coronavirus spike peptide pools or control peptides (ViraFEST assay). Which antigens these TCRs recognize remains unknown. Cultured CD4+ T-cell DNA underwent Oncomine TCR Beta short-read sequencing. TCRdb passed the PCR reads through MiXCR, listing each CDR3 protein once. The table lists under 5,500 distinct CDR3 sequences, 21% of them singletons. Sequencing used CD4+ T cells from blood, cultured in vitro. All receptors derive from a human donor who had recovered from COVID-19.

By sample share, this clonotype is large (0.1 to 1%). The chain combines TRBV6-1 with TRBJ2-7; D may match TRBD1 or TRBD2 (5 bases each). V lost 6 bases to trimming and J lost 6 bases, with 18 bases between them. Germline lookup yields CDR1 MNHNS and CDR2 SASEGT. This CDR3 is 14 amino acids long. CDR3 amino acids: CASRKAGDHGEQYF. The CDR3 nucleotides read TGTGCCAGCAGGAAAGCCGGGGACCACGGCGAGCAGTACTTC.

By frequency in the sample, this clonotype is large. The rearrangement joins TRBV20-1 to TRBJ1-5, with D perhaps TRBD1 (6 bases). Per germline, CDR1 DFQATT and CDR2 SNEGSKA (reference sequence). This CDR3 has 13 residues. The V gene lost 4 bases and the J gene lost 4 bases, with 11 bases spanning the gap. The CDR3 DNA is TGCAGTGCTAAAACAACAGGGAATCAGCCCCAGCATTTT. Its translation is CSAKTTGNQPQHF.

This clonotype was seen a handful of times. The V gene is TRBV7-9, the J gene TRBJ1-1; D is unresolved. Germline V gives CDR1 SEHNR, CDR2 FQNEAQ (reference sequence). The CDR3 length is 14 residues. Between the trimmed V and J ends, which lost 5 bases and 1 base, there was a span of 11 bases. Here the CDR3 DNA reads TGTGCCAGCAGCACCCAGGACGGGAACACTGAAGCTTTCTTT. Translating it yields CASSTQDGNTEAFF.

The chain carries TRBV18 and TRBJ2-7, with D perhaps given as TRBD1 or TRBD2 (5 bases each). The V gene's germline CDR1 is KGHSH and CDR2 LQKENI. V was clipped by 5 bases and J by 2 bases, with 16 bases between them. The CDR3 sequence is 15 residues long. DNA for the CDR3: TGTGCCAGCTCAGCCAGGACGTGGGACCCCTACGAGCAGTACTTC. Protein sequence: CASSARTWDPYEQYF.

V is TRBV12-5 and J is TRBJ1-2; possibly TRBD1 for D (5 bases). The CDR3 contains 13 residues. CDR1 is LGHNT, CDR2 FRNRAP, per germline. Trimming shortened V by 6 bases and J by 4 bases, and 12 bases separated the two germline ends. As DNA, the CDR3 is TGTGCTAGTGGCCTGGAAGGGGTCTATGGCTACACCTTC. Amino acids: CASGLEGVYGYTF.

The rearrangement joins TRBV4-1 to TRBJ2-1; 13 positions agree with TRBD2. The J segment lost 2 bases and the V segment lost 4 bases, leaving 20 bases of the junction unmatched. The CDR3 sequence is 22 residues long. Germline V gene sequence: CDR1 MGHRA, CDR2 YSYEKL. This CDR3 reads CASSLIPRVTSGGAPAYNEQFF. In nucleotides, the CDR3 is TGCGCCAGCAGCCTTATTCCCCGAGTCACTAGCGGGGGGGCCCCCGCCTACAATGAGCAGTTCTTC.

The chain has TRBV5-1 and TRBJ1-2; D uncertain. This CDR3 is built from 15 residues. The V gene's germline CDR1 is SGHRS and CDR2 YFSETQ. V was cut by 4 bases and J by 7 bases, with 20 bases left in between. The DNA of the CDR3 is TGCGCCAGCAGCGAAGGGCAGCAGAAGACTAGTGGCTACACCTTC. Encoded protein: CASSEGQQKTSGYTF.

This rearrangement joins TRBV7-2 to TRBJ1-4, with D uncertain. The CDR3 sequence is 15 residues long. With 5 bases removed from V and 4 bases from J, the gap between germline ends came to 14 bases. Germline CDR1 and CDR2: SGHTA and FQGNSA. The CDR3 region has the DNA TGTGCCAGCAGCCGACAACGGCAAGTTAATGAAAAACTGTTTTTT. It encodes CASSRQRQVNEKLFF.

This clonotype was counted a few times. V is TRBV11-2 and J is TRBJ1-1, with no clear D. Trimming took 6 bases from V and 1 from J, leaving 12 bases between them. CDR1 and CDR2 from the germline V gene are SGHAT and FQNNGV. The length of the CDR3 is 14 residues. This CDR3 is CASRPGPSNTEAFF. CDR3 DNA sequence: TGTGCCAGCAGACCCGGACCCTCGAACACTGAAGCTTTCTTT.

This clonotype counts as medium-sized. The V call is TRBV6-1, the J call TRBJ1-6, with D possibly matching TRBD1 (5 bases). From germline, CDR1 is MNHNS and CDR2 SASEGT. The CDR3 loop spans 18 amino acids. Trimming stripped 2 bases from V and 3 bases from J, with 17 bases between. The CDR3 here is CASSEPRETDFYNSPLHF. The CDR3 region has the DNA TGTGCCAGCAGTGAACCAAGGGAGACAGATTTCTATAATTCACCCCTCCACTTT.

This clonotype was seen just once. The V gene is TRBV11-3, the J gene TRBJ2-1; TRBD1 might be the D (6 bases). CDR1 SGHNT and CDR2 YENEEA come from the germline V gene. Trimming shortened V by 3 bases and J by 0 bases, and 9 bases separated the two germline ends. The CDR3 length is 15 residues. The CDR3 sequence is CASSLTGSSYNEQFF. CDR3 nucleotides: TGTGCCAGCAGCTTGACAGGTAGCTCCTACAATGAGCAGTTCTTC.

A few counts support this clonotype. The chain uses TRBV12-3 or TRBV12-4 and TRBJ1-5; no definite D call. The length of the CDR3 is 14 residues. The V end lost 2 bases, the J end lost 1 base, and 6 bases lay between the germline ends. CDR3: CASSLRSSNQPQHF. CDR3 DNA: TGTGCCAGCAGTTTAAGGTCAAGCAATCAGCCCCAGCATTTT.

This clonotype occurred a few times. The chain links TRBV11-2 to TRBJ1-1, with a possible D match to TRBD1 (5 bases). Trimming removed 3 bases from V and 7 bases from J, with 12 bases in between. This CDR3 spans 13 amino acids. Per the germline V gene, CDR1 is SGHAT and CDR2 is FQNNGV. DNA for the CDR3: TGTGCCAGCAGCTTCCCGACAGACGGTGAAGCTTTCTTT. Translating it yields CASSFPTDGEAFF.

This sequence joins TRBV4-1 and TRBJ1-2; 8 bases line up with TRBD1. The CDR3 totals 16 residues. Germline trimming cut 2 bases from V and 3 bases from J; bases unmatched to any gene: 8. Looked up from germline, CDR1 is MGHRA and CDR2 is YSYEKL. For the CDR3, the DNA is TGCGCCAGCAGCCAACTTACGACAGGGGAAGACTATGGCTACACCTTC. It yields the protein CASSQLTTGEDYGYTF.

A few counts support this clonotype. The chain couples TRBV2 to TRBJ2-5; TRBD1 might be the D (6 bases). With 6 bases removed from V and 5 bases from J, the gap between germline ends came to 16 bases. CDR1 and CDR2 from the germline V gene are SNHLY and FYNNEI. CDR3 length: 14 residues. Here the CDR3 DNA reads TGTGCCAGCAGCGCTAACAGGGTAGGGGAGACCCAGTACTTC. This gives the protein CASSANRVGETQYF.

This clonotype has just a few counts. CDR3 loop: CASSTTSGGVRTDTQYF. DNA for the CDR3: TGTGCCAGTAGCACAACTAGCGGGGGGGTGAGGACAGATACGCAGTATTTT. The rearrangement joins TRBV19 to TRBJ2-3; 13 bases map to TRBD2. After removal of 6 bases from V and 3 bases from J, the junction contained 9 bases not matched to a gene. The CDR3 extends over 17 amino acids. Germline V gene lookup returns CDR1 LNHDA and CDR2 SQIVND (reference sequence).

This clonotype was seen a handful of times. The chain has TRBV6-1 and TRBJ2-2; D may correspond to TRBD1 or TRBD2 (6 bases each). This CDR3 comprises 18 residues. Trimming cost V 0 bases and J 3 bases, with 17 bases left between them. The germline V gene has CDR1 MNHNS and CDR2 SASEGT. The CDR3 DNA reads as TGTGCCAGCAGTGAAGCGTTTTGGGGGGCTTCCTACACCGGGGAGCTGTTTTTT. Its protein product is CASSEAFWGASYTGELFF.

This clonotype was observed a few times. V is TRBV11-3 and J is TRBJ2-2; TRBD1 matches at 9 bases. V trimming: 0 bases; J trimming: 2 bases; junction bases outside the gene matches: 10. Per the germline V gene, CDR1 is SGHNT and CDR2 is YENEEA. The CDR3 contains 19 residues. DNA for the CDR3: TGTGCCAGCAGCTTAGACTTCCCCCGGGACAGGGTTAACACCGGGGAGCTGTTTTTT. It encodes CASSLDFPRDRVNTGELFF.

This chain's CDR3 is CASSQEKGAGNQPQHF. For the CDR3, the DNA is TGTGCCAGCAGCCAAGAAAAGGGGGCGGGCAATCAGCCCCAGCATTTT. This rearrangement joins TRBV4-2 to TRBJ1-5, with 7 nucleotides matching TRBD1. There are 16 residues in the CDR3. The V gene's germline CDR1 is LGHNA and CDR2 YNFKEQ. Trimming cost V 0 bases and J 2 bases; bases outside gene matches: 4.

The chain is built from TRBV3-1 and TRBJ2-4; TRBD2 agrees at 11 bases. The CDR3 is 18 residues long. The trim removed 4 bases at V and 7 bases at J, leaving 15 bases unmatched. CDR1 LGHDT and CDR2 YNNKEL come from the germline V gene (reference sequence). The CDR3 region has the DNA TGTGCCAGCAGCCTTCTGGGGGCTAGCGGGGGGCCGGGGAACATTCAGTACTTC. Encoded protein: CASSLLGASGGPGNIQYF.

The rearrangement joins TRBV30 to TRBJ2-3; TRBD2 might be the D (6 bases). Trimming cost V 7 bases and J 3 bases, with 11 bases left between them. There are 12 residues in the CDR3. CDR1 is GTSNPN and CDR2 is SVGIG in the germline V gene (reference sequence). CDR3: CAFRGGTDTQYF. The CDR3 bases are TGTGCCTTCCGGGGAGGTACAGATACGCAGTATTTT.

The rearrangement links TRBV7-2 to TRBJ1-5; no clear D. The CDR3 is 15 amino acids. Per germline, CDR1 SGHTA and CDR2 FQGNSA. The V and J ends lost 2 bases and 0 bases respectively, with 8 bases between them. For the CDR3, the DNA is TGTGCCAGCAGCTTAACATCTCATAGCAATCAGCCCCAGCATTTT. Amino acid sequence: CASSLTSHSNQPQHF.

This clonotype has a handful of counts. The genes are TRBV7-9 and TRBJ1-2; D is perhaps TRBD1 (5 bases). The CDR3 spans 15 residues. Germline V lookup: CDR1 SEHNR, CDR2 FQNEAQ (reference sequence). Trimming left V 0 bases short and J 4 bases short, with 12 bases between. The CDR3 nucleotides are TGTGCCAGCAGCTTAGCGCTCGGCGGGGGCTATGGCTACACCTTC. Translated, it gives CASSLALGGGYGYTF.

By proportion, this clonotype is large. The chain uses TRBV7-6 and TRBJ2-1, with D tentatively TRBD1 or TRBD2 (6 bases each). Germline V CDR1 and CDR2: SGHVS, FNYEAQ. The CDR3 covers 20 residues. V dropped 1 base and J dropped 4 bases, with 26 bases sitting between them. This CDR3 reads CASSLDWSPFGGAGYNEQFF. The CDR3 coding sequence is TGTGCCAGCAGCTTAGATTGGAGTCCGTTTGGGGGCGCGGGGTACAATGAGCAGTTCTTC.

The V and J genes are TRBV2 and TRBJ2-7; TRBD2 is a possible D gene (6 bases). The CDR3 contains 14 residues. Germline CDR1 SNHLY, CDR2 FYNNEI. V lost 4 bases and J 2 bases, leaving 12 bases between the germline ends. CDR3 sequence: CASSVGRDTYEQYF. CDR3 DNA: TGTGCCAGCAGTGTCGGGCGGGATACCTACGAGCAGTACTTC.

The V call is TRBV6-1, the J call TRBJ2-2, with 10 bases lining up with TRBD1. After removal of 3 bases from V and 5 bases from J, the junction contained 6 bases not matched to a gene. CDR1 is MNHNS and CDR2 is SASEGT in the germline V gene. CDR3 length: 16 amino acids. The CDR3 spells CASSDRQGAWTGELFF. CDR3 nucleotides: TGTGCCAGCAGTGACCGACAGGGGGCCTGGACCGGGGAGCTGTTTTTT.

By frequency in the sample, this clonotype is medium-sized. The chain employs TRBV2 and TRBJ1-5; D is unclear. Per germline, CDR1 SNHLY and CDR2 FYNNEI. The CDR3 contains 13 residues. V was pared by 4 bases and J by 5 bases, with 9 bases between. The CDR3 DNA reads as TGTGCCAGCAGTGTTGCCTCTGATCAGCCCCAGCATTTT. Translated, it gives CASSVASDQPQHF.

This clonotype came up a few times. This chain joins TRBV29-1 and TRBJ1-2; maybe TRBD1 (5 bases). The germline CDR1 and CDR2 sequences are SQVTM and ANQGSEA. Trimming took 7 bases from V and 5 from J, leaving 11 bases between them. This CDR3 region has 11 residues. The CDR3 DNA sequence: TGCAGCGCCACTTCAGGGTATGGCTACACCTTC. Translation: CSATSGYGYTF.

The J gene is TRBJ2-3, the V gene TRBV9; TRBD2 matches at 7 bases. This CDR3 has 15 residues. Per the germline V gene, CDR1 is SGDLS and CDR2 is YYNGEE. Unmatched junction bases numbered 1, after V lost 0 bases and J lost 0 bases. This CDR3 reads CASSVDSGSTDTQYF. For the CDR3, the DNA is TGTGCCAGCAGCGTAGATAGCGGGAGCACAGATACGCAGTATTTT.

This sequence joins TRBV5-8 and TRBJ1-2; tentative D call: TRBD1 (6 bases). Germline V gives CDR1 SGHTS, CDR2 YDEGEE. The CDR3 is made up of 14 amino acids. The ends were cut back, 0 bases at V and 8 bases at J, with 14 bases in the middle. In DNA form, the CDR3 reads TGTGCCAGCAGCTTGGCAGGGGAAATTATCGGCTACACCTTC. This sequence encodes CASSLAGEIIGYTF.